This T cell receptor beta chain was captured in a study of human T cells and chemical hapten exposure. Study information: After 6 days, upper back 0.01% DPC patch tests were scored.

This clonotype was seen a handful of times. The library attached unique molecular identifiers to individual cDNA molecules. TCRdb re-derived calls from the RACE reads in MiXCR, one entry per CDR3 protein. Of 150,000 to 200,000 distinct CDR3 sequences detected, around 25% appear once; the ten largest clones hold 2% to 2.5%. Sample time point: patch test 3, about 24 weeks after DPC sensitization. The treatment denotes: therapeutic diphenylcyclopropenone sensitization with weekly scalp DPC. Blood collection happened ahead of applying each patch test. The study drew its donors from alopecia patients who were 18 to 70 years old and suitable for DPC. Trimming removed 0 bases from V and 8 bases from J, with 10 bases in between. This CDR3 contains 13 residues. CDR1 and CDR2 from the germline V gene are DFQATT and SNEGSKA (reference sequence).

The receptor was derived from a woman in her thirties or forties with alopecia areata. Some clones in this sample may be carry-over from other donors' samples. Source: whole blood, taken in connection with sensitization to the hapten diphenylcyclopropenone (DPC). V gene TRBV20-1 combines with J gene TRBJ2-2; no definite D call. Here the CDR3 DNA reads TGCAGTGCTAGAGATCCTACTATGGGGGAGCTGTTTTTT. It specifies CSARDPTMGELFF.